Listed here are 19 T cell receptor beta chains from one sample, sequenced in a study of identical twins. A single record per CDR3 protein comes from TCRdb applying MiXCR to the 5' RACE reads. The sample includes 400,000 to 500,000 distinct CDR3 sequences, less than 20% of them seen just once. The specimen was naive T cells sorted from blood. Receptor source: a man aged 45-65 years in good health.

The J gene is TRBJ2-5, the V gene TRBV6-2 or TRBV6-3; maybe TRBD1 (5 bases). CDR1 is MNHEY, CDR2 SVGEGT, per germline. The length of the CDR3 is 15 residues. V lost 2 bases to trimming and J lost 5 bases, with 15 bases between them. DNA of the CDR3: TGTGCCAGCAGTTACGTTGGGGCAGTTGGGGAGACCCAGTACTTC. This sequence encodes CASSYVGAVGETQYF.

This clonotype was observed a handful of times. V is TRBV7-9 and J is TRBJ2-3; D may be TRBD2 (5 bases). Germline assignment: CDR1 SEHNR and CDR2 FQNEAQ (reference sequence). The CDR3 sequence is 16 residues long. V lost 5 bases and J 0 bases, leaving 15 bases between the germline ends. This chain's CDR3 is CASSPEADPSTDTQYF. For the CDR3, the DNA is TGTGCCAGCAGCCCAGAAGCGGATCCTAGCACAGATACGCAGTATTTT.

The rearrangement joins TRBV10-3 to TRBJ2-7; TRBD2 matches at 9 bases. J was trimmed by 5 bases and V by 7 bases; bases with no gene match: 6. Germline lookup yields CDR1 ENHRY and CDR2 SYGVKD. The CDR3 is 13 residues long. CDR3 coding DNA: TGTGCCATCAACGCGGGGGGGCTCGACGAGCAGTACTTC. It yields the protein CAINAGGLDEQYF.

The V and J genes are TRBV12-3 or TRBV12-4 and TRBJ2-7; D might be TRBD1 or TRBD2, each matching 5 bases. The germline V and J ends were trimmed by 5 bases and 4 bases, with 12 bases remaining between them. The CDR3 is made up of 13 amino acids. In nucleotides, the CDR3 is TGTGCCAGCAGTGAGAGGGGAACATACGAGCAGTACTTC. This sequence encodes CASSERGTYEQYF.

This clonotype was recorded many times. The gene calls are TRBV7-2 and TRBJ2-3; no reliable D call. V lost 1 base to trimming and J lost 0 bases, with 14 bases between them. This CDR3 region has 17 residues. In germline, CDR1 is SGHTA, CDR2 FQGNSA. CDR3 sequence reads: CASSLVGSLTSTDTQYF. CDR3 sequence (DNA): TGTGCCAGCAGCTTAGTGGGTAGCCTCACTAGCACAGATACGCAGTATTTT.

This clonotype showed up just a few times. J is TRBJ2-7 and V is TRBV6-1; D possibly corresponds to TRBD2 (6 bases). The CDR3 sequence is 16 residues long. The V and J ends lost 5 bases and 2 bases respectively, with 19 bases between them. Germline CDR1 is MNHNS and CDR2 is SASEGT. CDR3 in DNA: TGTGCCAGCAGTCGGGTCCGGACTAACCGGCCCTACGAGCAGTACTTC. Translation gives CASSRVRTNRPYEQYF.

This clonotype was detected only a few times. The chain has TRBV20-1 and TRBJ2-7; tentatively, D is TRBD2 (6 bases). CDR1 DFQATT and CDR2 SNEGSKA come from the germline V gene (reference sequence). The CDR3 extends over 14 amino acids. Trimming took 4 bases from V and 5 from J, leaving 18 bases between them. The CDR3, as DNA: TGCAGTGCTACGATCGCGCAAGGAGGGAACGAGCAGTACTTC. Amino acid sequence: CSATIAQGGNEQYF.

CDR3 sequence reads: CASTPAGTVNSPLHF. The CDR3 DNA sequence: TGTGCCAGCACCCCGGCCGGGACAGTTAATTCACCCCTCCACTTT. This chain connects TRBV12-3 or TRBV12-4 to TRBJ1-6; TRBD1 matches at 7 bases. V lost 7 bases to trimming and J lost 6 bases; unmatched junction nucleotides: 9. This CDR3 spans 15 amino acids.

This clonotype was counted at least ten times. This chain connects TRBV4-2 to TRBJ2-1; D assignment may be TRBD1 or TRBD2 (5 bases each). The CDR3 length is 14 residues. Germline V gene sequence: CDR1 LGHNA, CDR2 YNFKEQ. With 4 bases removed from V and 7 bases from J, the gap between germline ends came to 14 bases. The CDR3 sequence is CASSPGTNANEQFF. The DNA of the CDR3 is TGTGCCAGCAGCCCCGGGACCAACGCAAATGAGCAGTTCTTC.

The V and J genes are TRBV13 and TRBJ2-7, with 8 positions matching TRBD1. V was pared by 5 bases and J by 5 bases, with 5 bases of the junction left unmatched. In germline, CDR1 is PRHDT, CDR2 FYEKMQ (reference sequence). The CDR3 contains 13 residues. This CDR3 reads CASSPDRAHEQYF. As DNA, the CDR3 is TGTGCCAGCAGCCCGGACAGGGCCCACGAGCAGTACTTC.

This clonotype has more than one count but fewer than ten. The rearrangement links TRBV4-1 to TRBJ1-1; a possible D gene is TRBD1 (6 bases). Trimming shortened V by 5 bases and J by 4 bases, and 17 bases separated the two germline ends. Germline V gene sequence: CDR1 MGHRA, CDR2 YSYEKL. CDR3 length: 15 residues. The CDR3 loop reads CASSFTKEGGTEAFF. DNA of the CDR3: TGCGCCAGCAGCTTCACGAAAGAAGGGGGCACTGAAGCTTTCTTT.

The rearrangement links TRBV28 to TRBJ2-1; D assignment may be TRBD1 or TRBD2 (5 bases each). Per the germline V gene, CDR1 is MDHEN and CDR2 is SYDVKM. Trimming left V 3 bases short and J 6 bases short, with 15 bases between. CDR3 size: 15 residues. CDR3 protein: CASSFSGFGANEQFF. The CDR3 nucleotides are TGTGCCAGCAGTTTCTCTGGATTCGGGGCCAATGAGCAGTTCTTC.

CDR3 sequence (DNA): TGTGCCAGCAGTTTTAAACCGGGACAGGGTTTGGGGGGGGCCAACGTCCTGACTTTC. Its protein is CASSFKPGQGLGGANVLTF. V usage is TRBV12-3 or TRBV12-4 and J usage is TRBJ2-6; the match to TRBD1 covers 9 bases. The CDR3 is 19 residues long. V lost 3 bases and J lost 4; bases outside the gene matches: 13.

Many counts were recorded for this clonotype. J is TRBJ1-4 and V is TRBV5-1; possible D gene TRBD1, 5 bases. Looked up from germline, CDR1 is SGHRS and CDR2 is YFSETQ. The CDR3 loop spans 13 amino acids. V was cut by 5 bases and J by 5 bases, with 10 bases left in between. CDR3 DNA sequence: TGCGCCAGCAGGCGGGGGACGAATGAAAAACTGTTTTTT. Translating it yields CASRRGTNEKLFF.

This clonotype was detected a few times. The V gene is TRBV20-1, the J gene TRBJ1-1; perhaps TRBD1 as D (5 bases). V dropped 1 base and J dropped 1 base, with 10 bases sitting between them. Germline V CDR1 and CDR2: DFQATT, SNEGSKA (reference sequence). The CDR3 consists of 14 residues. Here the CDR3 DNA reads TGCAGTGCTAGAGTCGCAGGGCAGAACACTGAAGCTTTCTTT. Amino acids: CSARVAGQNTEAFF.

This clonotype was detected a few times. The gene calls are TRBV5-5 and TRBJ1-3; D may be TRBD1 (5 bases). Germline V gene sequence: CDR1 SGHKS, CDR2 YYEKEE (reference sequence). The V end was cut by 3 bases, the J end by 0 bases, with 10 bases between. There are 15 residues in the CDR3. CDR3 sequence reads: CASSYRQSSGNTIYF. DNA for the CDR3: TGTGCCAGCAGCTACAGGCAGAGCTCTGGAAACACCATATATTTT.

J is TRBJ2-7 and V is TRBV4-1; no definite D call. Trimming pared 1 base from V and 0 bases from J, leaving 10 bases between. The CDR3 consists of 15 residues. CDR1 MGHRA and CDR2 YSYEKL come from the germline V gene. The CDR3 region is CASSQGIGSSYEQYF. The CDR3 region has the DNA TGCGCCAGCAGCCAAGGGATCGGGTCCTCCTACGAGCAGTACTTC.

This clonotype has at least ten counts. V gene TRBV6-5 combines with J gene TRBJ2-5; D perhaps matches TRBD2 (5 bases). The CDR3 covers 14 residues. Germline V gene lookup returns CDR1 MNHEY and CDR2 SVGAGI. V dropped 0 bases and J dropped 2 bases, with 7 bases sitting between them. The CDR3 region has the DNA TGTGCCAGCAGTTACTCGCGGGTTCAAGAGACCCAGTACTTC. Protein: CASSYSRVQETQYF.

This clonotype appeared many times. The V call is TRBV5-1, the J call TRBJ2-7; the D gene is possibly TRBD1 (7 bases). The V end lost 1 base, the J end lost 0 bases, and 11 bases lay between the germline ends. Germline CDR1 reads SGHRS; CDR2 reads YFSETQ. The CDR3 is 15 amino acids. The CDR3 nucleotides read TGCGCCAGCAGCTTGTCAGGGGGGTCCTCCTACGAGCAGTACTTC. It yields the protein CASSLSGGSSYEQYF.